These T cell receptor beta chains were read from a single sample in a study of shared clonotypes between healthy human individuals. Some clones are missing from TCRdb's copy, which holds only in-frame ones; the method was immunoSEQ multiplex PCR. Altogether about 2.4 million clones are present, more than 80% being singletons, with the ten largest covering around 0.14%. The sample taken for sequencing was naive CD4+ T cells sorted from blood. These TCRs come from a man aged 18 to 35 in good health. Both conserved end residues are part of each CDR3. D genes are given only for firm matches. Where a row states a size, it is once, few, many or the class of an expanded clone; other rows omit it.

v_gene	abundance	d_gene	j_gene	CDR3aa	CDR3nt
TRBV9	NA	NA	TRBJ2-5	CASSVGLTDEETQYF	TGTGCCAGCAGCGTAGGTTTGACGGACGAAGAGACCCAGTACTTC
TRBV2	NA	TRBD1	TRBJ1-1	CASLVHGTAPNTEAFF	TGTGCCAGCCTTGTTCATGGGACAGCACCGAACACTGAAGCTTTCTTT
TRBV19	NA	NA	TRBJ2-6	CASSAQNSGANVLTF	TGTGCCAGTAGCGCACAAAACTCTGGGGCCAACGTCCTGACTTTC
TRBV23-1	NA	NA	TRBJ2-5	CASKGWETQYF	TGCGCCAGTAAGGGGTGGGAGACCCAGTACTTC
TRBV6-1	NA	NA	TRBJ2-6	CASSAGANVLTF	TGTGCCAGCAGTGCCGGGGCCAACGTCCTGACTTTC
TRBV5-4	NA	TRBD1	TRBJ2-7	CASSPTGDPLYEQYF	TGTGCCAGCAGCCCTACAGGGGACCCATTGTACGAGCAGTACTTC
TRBV18	NA	NA	TRBJ2-2	CASSPSGFTGELFF	TGTGCCAGCTCACCTTCAGGGTTCACCGGGGAGCTGTTTTTT
TRBV9	NA	NA	TRBJ1-1	CASSAQQGPNTEAFF	TGTGCCAGCAGCGCCCAACAGGGACCGAACACTGAAGCTTTCTTT
TRBV7-2	NA	TRBD1	TRBJ2-5	CASSLNRGWETQYF	TGTGCCAGCAGCTTAAACAGGGGGTGGGAGACCCAGTACTTC
TRBV10-3	NA	NA	TRBJ1-1	CAISESIKGRTEAFF	TGTGCCATCAGTGAGTCGATTAAGGGGAGGACTGAAGCTTTCTTT
TRBV28	few	NA	TRBJ2-7	CASSLVGESYEQYF	TGTGCCAGCAGTTTAGTCGGTGAGTCCTACGAGCAGTACTTC
TRBV7-9	NA	NA	TRBJ1-4	CASSLGGYLATNEKLFF	TGTGCCAGCAGCCTAGGAGGGTATTTGGCAACTAATGAAAAACTGTTTTTT
TRBV9	NA	NA	TRBJ2-2	CARDDIRGNTGELFF	TGTGCCAGAGATGACATCAGGGGGAACACCGGGGAGCTGTTTTTT
TRBV5-4	NA	NA	TRBJ1-1	CASSYRTVNTEAFF	TGTGCCAGCAGCTACCGGACGGTGAACACTGAAGCTTTCTTT
TRBV7-2	NA	TRBD2	TRBJ2-5	CASSWGLAGQETQYF	TGTGCCAGCAGCTGGGGACTAGCGGGACAAGAGACCCAGTACTTC
TRBV5-1	NA	NA	TRBJ2-3	CASTRLDASTDTQYF	TGCGCCAGCACCCGTTTGGATGCTAGCACAGATACGCAGTATTTT
TRBV28	NA	TRBD1	TRBJ2-7	CASSSPPKDRGEQYF	TGTGCCAGCAGTTCCCCCCCCAAGGACAGGGGGGAGCAGTACTTC
TRBV6-5	NA	NA	TRBJ2-7	CASIYRQGRFDEQYF	TGTGCCAGCATTTACCGGCAGGGGAGGTTCGACGAGCAGTACTTC
TRBV7-2	once	NA	TRBJ2-4	CASSLGRGHENIQYF	TGTGCCAGCAGTCTGGGACGGGGACATGAAAACATTCAGTACTTC
TRBV5-1	NA	NA	TRBJ1-1	CASSLEAGLQRTEAFF	TGCGCCAGCAGCTTGGAGGCAGGCCTCCAGAGGACTGAAGCTTTCTTT
TRBV14	few	NA	TRBJ1-2	CASSQGASPTYGYTF	TGTGCCAGCAGCCAAGGGGCCAGCCCGACCTATGGCTACACCTTC
TRBV9	once	TRBD2	TRBJ2-2	CASSVTTGGANTGELFF	TGTGCCAGCAGCGTTACTACGGGAGGTGCGAACACCGGGGAGCTGTTTTTT
TRBV7-2	once	NA	TRBJ1-1	CASSLVRDTEAFF	TGTGCCAGCAGCTTAGTAAGGGACACTGAAGCTTTCTTT
TRBV6-6	NA	NA	TRBJ1-2	CASSRGGDANYGYTF	TGTGCCAGCTCTCGGGGGGGGGATGCTAACTATGGCTACACCTTC
TRBV5-1	NA	TRBD1	TRBJ1-2	CASSVSGQGNGYTF	TGCGCCAGCAGCGTATCGGGACAGGGTAATGGCTACACCTTC
TRBV6-1	NA	NA	TRBJ1-5	CASRAGSNQPQHF	TGTGCCAGCAGAGCAGGAAGCAATCAGCCCCAGCATTTT
TRBV5-1	once	TRBD1	TRBJ2-7	CASSLADRTSGEQYF	TGCGCCAGCAGCTTGGCGGACAGGACCTCGGGCGAGCAGTACTTC
TRBV29-1	NA	NA	TRBJ2-7	CSVERRSYEQYF	TGCAGCGTTGAACGGAGATCCTACGAGCAGTACTTC
TRBV29-1	NA	NA	TRBJ2-5	CSVDLTGVGPETQYF	TGCAGCGTTGACTTGACAGGCGTAGGTCCAGAGACCCAGTACTTC
TRBV19	NA	NA	TRBJ2-7	CASSAGLGPSYEQYF	TGTGCCAGTAGTGCTGGCCTCGGGCCCTCCTACGAGCAGTACTTC
TRBV5-4	NA	TRBD1	TRBJ2-5	CASSLKTGVGETQYF	TGTGCCAGCAGCTTGAAAACAGGGGTGGGAGAGACCCAGTACTTC
TRBV7-9	NA	TRBD2	TRBJ2-3	CASSDGLAGATDTQYF	TGTGCCAGCAGCGACGGACTAGCGGGAGCCACAGATACGCAGTATTTT
TRBV11-2	NA	NA	TRBJ2-3	CASSLDRGTDTQYF	TGTGCCAGCAGCTTAGATCGGGGCACAGATACGCAGTATTTT
TRBV7-9	NA	TRBD1	TRBJ2-7	CASSYPTGDNEQYF	TGTGCCAGCAGCTACCCGACAGGGGACAACGAGCAGTACTTC
TRBV28	once	NA	TRBJ2-7	CASSPGTFSDF	TGTGCCAGCAGCCCAGGGACGTTTAGTGACTTC
TRBV19	few	NA	TRBJ1-1	CASSISVNTEAFF	TGTGCCAGTAGTATTTCAGTGAACACTGAAGCTTTCTTT
TRBV6-1	NA	NA	TRBJ2-7	CASSASGTGSYEQYF	TGTGCCAGCAGCGCAAGCGGGACAGGATCCTACGAGCAGTACTTC
TRBV18	NA	TRBD2	TRBJ2-7	CASSPTSGRLNEQYF	TGTGCCAGCTCACCCACTAGCGGGAGGCTCAACGAGCAGTACTTC
TRBV18	NA	NA	TRBJ1-2	CASSPRVGGEDGYTF	TGTGCCAGCTCACCCCGAGTTGGGGGGGAGGATGGCTACACCTTC
TRBV10-1	NA	TRBD2	TRBJ2-7	CASRGGRPRSSYEQYF	TGCGCCAGCCGCGGCGGGAGGCCGCGGAGCTCCTACGAGCAGTACTTC
TRBV30	NA	NA	TRBJ2-4	CAWSVGQGRFAKNIQYF	TGTGCCTGGAGTGTCGGCCAGGGGCGATTTGCCAAAAACATTCAGTACTTC